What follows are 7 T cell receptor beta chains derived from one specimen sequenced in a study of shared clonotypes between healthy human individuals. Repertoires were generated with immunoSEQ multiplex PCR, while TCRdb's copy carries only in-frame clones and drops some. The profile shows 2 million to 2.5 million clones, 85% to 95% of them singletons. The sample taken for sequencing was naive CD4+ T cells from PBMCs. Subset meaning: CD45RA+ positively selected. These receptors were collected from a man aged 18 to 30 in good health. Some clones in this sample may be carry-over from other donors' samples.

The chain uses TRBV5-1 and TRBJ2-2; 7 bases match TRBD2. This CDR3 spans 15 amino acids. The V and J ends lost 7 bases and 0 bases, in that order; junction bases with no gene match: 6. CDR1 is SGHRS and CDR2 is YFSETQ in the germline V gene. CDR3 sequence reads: CASVGGLANTGELFF. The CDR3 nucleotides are TGCGCCAGCGTGGGAGGGCTCGCGAACACCGGGGAGCTGTTTTTT.

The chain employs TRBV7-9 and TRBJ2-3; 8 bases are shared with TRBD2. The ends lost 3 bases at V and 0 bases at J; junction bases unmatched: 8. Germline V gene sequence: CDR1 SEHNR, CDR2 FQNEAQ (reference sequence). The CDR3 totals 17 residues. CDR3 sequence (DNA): TGTGCCAGCAGCTTTACCGCGGGGGGAAATAGCACAGATACGCAGTATTTT. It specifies CASSFTAGGNSTDTQYF.

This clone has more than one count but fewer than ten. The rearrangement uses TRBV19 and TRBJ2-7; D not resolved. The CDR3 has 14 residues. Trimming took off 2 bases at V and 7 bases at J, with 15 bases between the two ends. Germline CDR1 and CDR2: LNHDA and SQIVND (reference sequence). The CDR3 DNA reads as TGTGCCAGTAGTATAACGACGGCAGCTGCTGAGCAGTACTTC. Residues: CASSITTAAAEQYF.

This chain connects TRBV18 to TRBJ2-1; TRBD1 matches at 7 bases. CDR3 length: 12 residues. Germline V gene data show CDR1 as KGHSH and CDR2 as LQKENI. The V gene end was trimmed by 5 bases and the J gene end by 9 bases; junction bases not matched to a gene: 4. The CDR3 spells CASSATGIEQFF. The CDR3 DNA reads TGTGCCAGCTCAGCGACAGGGATTGAGCAGTTCTTC.

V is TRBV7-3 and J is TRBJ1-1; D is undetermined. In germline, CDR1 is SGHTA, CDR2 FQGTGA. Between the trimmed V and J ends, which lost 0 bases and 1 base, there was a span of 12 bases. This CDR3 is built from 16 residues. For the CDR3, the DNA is TGTGCCAGCAGCTTAACGGGCGCAGTAAAGAACACTGAAGCTTTCTTT. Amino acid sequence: CASSLTGAVKNTEAFF.

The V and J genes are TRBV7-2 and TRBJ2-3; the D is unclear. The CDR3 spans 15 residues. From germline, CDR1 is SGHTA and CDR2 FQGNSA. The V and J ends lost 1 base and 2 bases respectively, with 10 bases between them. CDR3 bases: TGTGCCAGCAGCTTAGACGGAGTTTTCACAGATACGCAGTATTTT. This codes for CASSLDGVFTDTQYF.

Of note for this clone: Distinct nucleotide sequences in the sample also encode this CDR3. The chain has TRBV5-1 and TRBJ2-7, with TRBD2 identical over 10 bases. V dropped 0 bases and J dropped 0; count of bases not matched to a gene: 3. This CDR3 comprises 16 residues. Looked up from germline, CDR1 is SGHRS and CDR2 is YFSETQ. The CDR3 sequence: CASSLDASGSSYEQYF. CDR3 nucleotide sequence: TGCGCCAGCAGCTTGGATGCTAGCGGGAGCTCCTACGAGCAGTACTTC.